Below, one T cell receptor beta chain is given with its context. This table comes from immunoSEQ multiplex PCR, and its TCRdb copy is limited to in-frame clones, with some not included. The table has under 300,000 clones, approximately 82% seen once. The data belong to a study of blood T cell repertoires in COVID-19. This CDR3 region has 13 residues. The V gene lost 6 bases and the J gene lost 2 bases, with 13 bases spanning the gap. Germline V gene lookup returns CDR1 SQVTM and CDR2 ANQGSEA. The sample was peripheral blood. This sequence was found in a woman aged 18-35 years with acute or convalescent COVID-19. This rearrangement joins TRBV29-1 to TRBJ1-1, with a tentative D call TRBD1 (6 bases). CDR3 nucleotide sequence: TGCAGCGTCCGCCTACAGGGAAACACTGAAGCTTTCTTT. Its protein product is CSVRLQGNTEAFF.